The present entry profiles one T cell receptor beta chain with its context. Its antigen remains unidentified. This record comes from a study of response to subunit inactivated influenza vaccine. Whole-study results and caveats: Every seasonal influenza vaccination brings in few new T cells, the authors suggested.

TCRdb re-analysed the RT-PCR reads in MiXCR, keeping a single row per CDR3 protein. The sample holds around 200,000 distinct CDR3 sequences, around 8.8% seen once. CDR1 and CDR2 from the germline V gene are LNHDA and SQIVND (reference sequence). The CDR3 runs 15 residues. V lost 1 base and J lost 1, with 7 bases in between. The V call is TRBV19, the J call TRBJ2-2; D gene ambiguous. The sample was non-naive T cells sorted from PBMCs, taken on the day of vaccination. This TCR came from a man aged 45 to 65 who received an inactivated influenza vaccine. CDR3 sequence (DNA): TGTGCCAGTAGTATAGTACAGCGGAACACCGGGGAGCTGTTTTTT. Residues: CASSIVQRNTGELFF. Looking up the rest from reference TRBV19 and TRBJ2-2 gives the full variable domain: DGGITQSPKYLFRKEGQNVTLSCEQNLNHDAMYWYRQDPGQGLRLIYYSQIVNDFQKGDIAEGYSVSREKKESFPLTVTSAQKNPTAFYLCASSIVQRNTGELFFGEGSRLTVL.